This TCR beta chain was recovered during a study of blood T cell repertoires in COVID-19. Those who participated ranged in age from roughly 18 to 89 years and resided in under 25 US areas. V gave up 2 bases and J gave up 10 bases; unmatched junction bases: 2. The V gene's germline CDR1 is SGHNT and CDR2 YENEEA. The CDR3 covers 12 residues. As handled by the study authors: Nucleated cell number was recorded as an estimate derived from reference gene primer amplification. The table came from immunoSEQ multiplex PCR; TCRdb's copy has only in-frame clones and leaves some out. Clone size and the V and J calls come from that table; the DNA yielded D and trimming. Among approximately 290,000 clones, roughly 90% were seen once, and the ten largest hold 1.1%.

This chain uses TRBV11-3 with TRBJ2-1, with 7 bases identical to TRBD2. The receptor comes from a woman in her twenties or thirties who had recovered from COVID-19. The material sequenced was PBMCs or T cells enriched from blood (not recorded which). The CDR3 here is CASSLTAGEQFF. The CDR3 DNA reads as TGTGCCAGCAGCTTAACAGCGGGAGAGCAGTTCTTC.